A selection of T cell receptor beta chains follows, all from one sample in a study of CD8 T cells in ankylosing spondylitis. TCRdb used MiXCR to reprocess the 5' RACE reads, holding one entry per CDR3 protein. The profile shows about 300,000 distinct CDR3 sequences, 9.5% to 13% of them singletons. The sample was blood, either unsorted or a sorted T cell fraction (not recorded which). These receptors were taken from a female donor with ankylosing spondylitis or in good health (not recorded which). CDR3s include the opening cysteine and the closing phenylalanine or tryptophan. A D gene is named only where the DNA matches it firmly. Clone size is shown for a subset of rows, as once, few, many or a class of expanded clone.

v_gene	j_gene	d_gene	abundance	CDR3nt	CDR3aa
TRBV20-1	TRBJ2-7	-	many	TGCAGTGCTAGAGATCTGCTAGCGCGACTCTACGAGCAGTACTTC	CSARDLLARLYEQYF
TRBV20-1	TRBJ2-1	TRBD2	many	TGCAGTGCCCAGACTAGCGGGAGGGCCGGCGAGCAGTTCTTC	CSAQTSGRAGEQFF
TRBV7-9	TRBJ2-1	-	many	TGTGCCAGCAGCTTAACGGGTTCAGTGAACAATGAGCAGTTCTTC	CASSLTGSVNNEQFF
TRBV20-1	TRBJ1-5	TRBD1	few	TGCAGTGCCCTATTAGAAGGGGGCTTTTATAGCAATCAGCCCCAGCATTTT	CSALLEGGFYSNQPQHF
TRBV10-3	TRBJ2-7	TRBD1	few	TGTGCCACCGGTCAAACAGGGGACGAGCAGTACTTC	CATGQTGDEQYF
TRBV6-1	TRBJ1-1	TRBD1	few	TGTGCCAGCAGTCCCGGACAGGGGACCACTGAAGCTTTCTTT	CASSPGQGTTEAFF
TRBV28	TRBJ2-7	-	many	TGTGCCAGCAGTTTATCCGAGTACGAGCAGTACTTC	CASSLSEYEQYF
TRBV7-2	TRBJ1-3	-	many	TGTGCCAGCAGCTTTAGCGGGGGCTCTGGAAACACCATATATTTT	CASSFSGGSGNTIYF
TRBV20-1	TRBJ2-4	TRBD2	many	TGCAGTGCTCCGGCGGGGGGATTCAAAAACATTCAGTACTTC	CSAPAGGFKNIQYF
TRBV3-1	TRBJ2-7	-	few	TGTGCCAGCAGCCAAGGACTGGGGGGCTCAAGGGAGCAGTACTTC	CASSQGLGGSREQYF
TRBV6-2/TRBV6-3	TRBJ2-1	TRBD1	many	TGTGCCAGCCGAACAGGGGGTAATGAGCAGTTCTTC	CASRTGGNEQFF
TRBV2	TRBJ2-2	TRBD1	many	TGTGCCAGCGGATACGACAGGGCCCCGAACACCGGGGAGCTGTTTTTT	CASGYDRAPNTGELFF
TRBV5-5	TRBJ2-3	-	-	TGTGCCAGCAGCTATTGGCCACAGGGACGGACAGATACGCAGTATTTT	CASSYWPQGRTDTQYF
TRBV10-3	TRBJ2-1	-	few	TGTGCCACCGATGGGGGCGGGCCGTATGAGCAGTTCTTC	CATDGGGPYEQFF
TRBV5-1	TRBJ1-1	-	few	TGCGCCAGCAGCAAGGAGGGAGCAATTATGAACACTGAAGCTTTCTTT	CASSKEGAIMNTEAFF
TRBV15	TRBJ1-1	TRBD1	few	TGTGCCACCAGCAGAGAACGGACAGGGTTCGGTGAAGCTTTCTTT	CATSRERTGFGEAFF
TRBV29-1	TRBJ2-6	-	many	TGCAGCGTTATAGGAGCTGGGGCCAACGTCCTGACTTTC	CSVIGAGANVLTF
TRBV29-1	TRBJ2-2	TRBD1	few	TGCAGCGTTGCATTATTAAGACCAGGGGGCGTGAACACCGGGGAGCTGTTTTTT	CSVALLRPGGVNTGELFF